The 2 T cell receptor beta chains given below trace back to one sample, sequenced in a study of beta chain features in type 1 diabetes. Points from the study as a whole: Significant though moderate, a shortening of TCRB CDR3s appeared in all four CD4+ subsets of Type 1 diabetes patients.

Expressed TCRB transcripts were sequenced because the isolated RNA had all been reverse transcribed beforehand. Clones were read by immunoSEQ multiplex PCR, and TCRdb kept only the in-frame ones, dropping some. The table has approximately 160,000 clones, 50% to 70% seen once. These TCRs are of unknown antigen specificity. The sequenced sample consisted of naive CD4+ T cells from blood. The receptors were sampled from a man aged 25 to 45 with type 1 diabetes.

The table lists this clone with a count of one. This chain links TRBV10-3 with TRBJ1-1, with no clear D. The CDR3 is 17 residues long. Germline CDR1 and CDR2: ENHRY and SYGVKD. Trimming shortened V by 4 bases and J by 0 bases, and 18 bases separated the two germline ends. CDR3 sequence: CAISGSAGPSVNTEAFF. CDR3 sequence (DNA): TGTGCCATCAGTGGTAGCGCCGGACCGAGCGTGAACACTGAAGCTTTCTTT.

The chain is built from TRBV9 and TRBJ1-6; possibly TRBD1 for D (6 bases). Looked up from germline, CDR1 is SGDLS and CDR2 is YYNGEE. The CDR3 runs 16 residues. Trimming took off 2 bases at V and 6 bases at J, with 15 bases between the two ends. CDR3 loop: CASSVLGGAGNSPLHF. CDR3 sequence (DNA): TGTGCCAGCAGCGTGCTGGGGGGCGCAGGTAATTCACCCCTCCACTTT. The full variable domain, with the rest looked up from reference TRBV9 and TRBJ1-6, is DSGVTQTPKHLITATGQRVTLRCSPRSGDLSVYWYQQSLDQGLQFLIQYYNGEERAKGNILERFSAQQFPDLHSELNLSSLELGDSALYFCASSVLGGAGNSPLHFGNGTRLTVT.